This T cell receptor beta chain was sequenced for a study of blood T cell repertoires in COVID-19. Whole-study context: Specimens from acute and convalescent COVID-19 originated in the United States, Italy and Spain.

Profiled with immunoSEQ multiplex PCR; TCRdb holds only in-frame clones, not every one. Of over 300,000 clones listed, around 86% are singletons. There are 16 residues in the CDR3. Per the germline V gene, CDR1 is SGHRS and CDR2 is YFSETQ. V lost 1 base to trimming and J lost 3 bases; unmatched junction nucleotides: 3. The sample consisted of peripheral blood. This TCR was sampled from a woman between 45 and 65 years old with acute or convalescent COVID-19. The gene calls are TRBV5-1 and TRBJ2-3, with 12 positions matching TRBD2. CDR3 DNA sequence: TGCGCCAGCAGCTTGCCCCTAGCGGGAGGGACAGATACGCAGTATTTT. Its translation is CASSLPLAGGTDTQYF. Drawing the rest from reference TRBV5-1 and TRBJ2-3, the complete variable domain is KAGVTQTPRYLIKTRGQQVTLSCSPISGHRSVSWYQQTPGQGLQFLFEYFSETQRNKGNFPGRFSGRQFSNSRSEMNVSTLELGDSALYLCASSLPLAGGTDTQYFGPGTRLTVL.